Listed below are T cell receptor beta chains from one sample, sequenced in a study of blood T cell repertoires in COVID-19. Sequencing used immunoSEQ multiplex PCR; TCRdb keeps in-frame clones, though not all of them. The sample holds almost 200,000 clones; over 80% are singletons and the top ten take 0.9% to 0.95%. The source material was peripheral blood. These TCRs come from a man in his 60s with COVID-19, enrolled during active disease. Both conserved end residues are part of each CDR3. D genes are given only for firm matches. Size is omitted from some rows. Given values are once, few, many or a class for expanded clones.

TRBJ1-1 TRBV7-6 . TRBD1 TGTGCCAGCAGCTTAAGCCCGGTGGGGACAGGGGGCTTAAAGGACACTGAAGCTTTCTTT CASSLSPVGTGGLKDTEAFF
TRBJ1-1 TRBV5-5 . . TGTGCCAGCAGCTTCGGAAACAGGGACACTGAAGCTTTCTTT CASSFGNRDTEAFF
TRBJ1-2 TRBV4-2 . TRBD1 TGTGCCAGCAGCCCCCCGGGACAGAATAACTATGGCTACACCTTC CASSPPGQNNYGYTF
TRBJ1-1 TRBV18 . TRBD1 TGTGCCAGCTCACAAACAGGGGGCGCGGGGAGAGACACTGAAGCTTTCTTT CASSQTGGAGRDTEAFF
TRBJ1-2 TRBV7-2 . TRBD1 TGTGCCAGCAGCTTGTTCGACAGGGATGGCTACACCTTC CASSLFDRDGYTF
TRBJ1-5 TRBV3-1/TRBV3-2 . . TGTGCCAGCAGCCAAGACACGCTAAATCAGCCCCAGCATTTT CASSQDTLNQPQHF
TRBJ2-1 TRBV5-1 . TRBD2 TGCGCCAGCAGCCTGCAACCTAGCGGAATCTACAATGAGCAGTTCTTC CASSLQPSGIYNEQFF
TRBJ1-2 TRBV30 once TRBD1 TGTGCCTGTCAGGGGGCGTTTCATGGCTACACCTTC CACQGAFHGYTF
TRBJ1-4 TRBV6-5 . . TGTGCCAGCAGTTACTCGAAGACTCATGAAAAACTGTTTTTT CASSYSKTHEKLFF
TRBJ2-7 TRBV19 . . TGTGCCAGTAGTACCGACAGCCTCTACGAGCAGTACTTC CASSTDSLYEQYF
TRBJ1-5 TRBV27 . TRBD1 TGTGCCAGCAGTAAAACAGGGGTTTTGTACAATCAGCCCCAGCATTTT CASSKTGVLYNQPQHF
TRBJ2-1 TRBV18 . . TGTGCCAGCTCACCAGGCCAGGGGTCCTACAATGAGCAGTTCTTC CASSPGQGSYNEQFF
TRBJ1-2 TRBV29-1 few . TGCAGCGTTGAGCGGGGTAGTGGCTATGGCTACACCTTC CSVERGSGYGYTF
TRBJ1-2 TRBV30 . TRBD1 TGTGCCTGGAGTGCTGGACAGGGAGGCGGCTACACCTTC CAWSAGQGGGYTF
TRBJ1-1 TRBV11-2 . . TGTGCCAGCAGCTTCAGGAACACTGAAGCTTTCTTT CASSFRNTEAFF
TRBJ1-5 TRBV28 . TRBD1 TGTGCCACCCGGGACAGTCCCAATCAGCCCCAGCATTTT CATRDSPNQPQHF
TRBJ2-7 TRBV7-9 . . TGTGCCAGCAGCATCAGACAGGCCGGAGGCGAGCAGTACTTC CASSIRQAGGEQYF
TRBJ2-5 TRBV5-4 . TRBD2 TGTGCCAGCAGCGTTAGACTAGCGGGAGGGCCTGGGGAGACCCAGTACTTC CASSVRLAGGPGETQYF
TRBJ1-3 TRBV6-5 . . TGTGCCAGCAGTTCCCGACAGCCACGCTCTGGAAACACCATATATTTT CASSSRQPRSGNTIYF
TRBJ1-4 TRBV19 . TRBD1 TGTGCCAGTAGTATTAGACAGGGGCAAAGCGAAAAACTGTTTTTT CASSIRQGQSEKLFF
TRBJ1-1 TRBV7-6 . . TGTGCCAGCAGCTTAGCGGGGGGGGCGCAGACTGAAGCTTTCTTT CASSLAGGAQTEAFF
TRBJ2-2 TRBV5-8 . TRBD1 TGTGCCAGCAGCGTGGGACAGGGGGACACCGGGGAGCTGTTTTTT CASSVGQGDTGELFF
TRBJ2-7 TRBV6-2/TRBV6-3 few TRBD2 TGTGCCAGCAGCCGGGGACTAGCGGGAGGGCTGGAGCAGTACTTC CASSRGLAGGLEQYF
TRBJ2-3 TRBV2 . . TGTGCCAGCAGCCGGACAGCTAGCACAGATACGCAGTATTTT CASSRTASTDTQYF
TRBJ2-1 TRBV4-2 . . TGTGCCAGCAGCCCCCTGAACGGGAGATCCTACAATGAGCAGTTCTTC CASSPLNGRSYNEQFF
TRBJ2-3 TRBV5-1 once TRBD2 TGCGCCAGCAGCTTGTCTAGCGGGAGAAGTCTAAATACGCAGTATTTT CASSLSSGRSLNTQYF
TRBJ2-3 TRBV7-3 once . TGTGCCAGTTCCGATTCGGGTTTCACAGATACGCAGTATTTT CASSDSGFTDTQYF
TRBJ1-3 TRBV7-9 . . TGTGCCAGCAGCTTAGACTTCTCCTCTGGAAACACCATATATTTT CASSLDFSSGNTIYF
TRBJ1-2 TRBV29-1 . . TGCAGCGTTGATTCTCAGGATGGCTACACCTTC CSVDSQDGYTF
TRBJ1-2 TRBV7-2 . TRBD1 TGTGCCAGCAGCTTAGACTCCCAGGGGGCGCGAGGCTACACCTTC CASSLDSQGARGYTF
TRBJ2-7 TRBV27 once TRBD2 TGTGCCAGCAGTTTAAGACTAGCGGGAGTCCACGAGCAGTACTTC CASSLRLAGVHEQYF
TRBJ1-2 TRBV7-8 . TRBD1 TGTGCCAGCAGCTTAGCCGAGCACAGGGGGCCGGGCTATGGCTACACCTTC CASSLAEHRGPGYGYTF
TRBJ2-1 TRBV30 . . TGTGCCTGGAGTGCCCCCGGGGTCAATGAGCAGTTCTTC CAWSAPGVNEQFF
TRBJ2-2 TRBV29-1 . . TGCAGCGTTGGTGAGACCGGGGAGCTGTTTTTT CSVGETGELFF
TRBJ2-2 TRBV28 . . TGTGCCAGCAGTTTACACTCAATGAACACCGGGGAGCTGTTTTTT CASSLHSMNTGELFF
TRBJ2-1 TRBV11-2 . TRBD2 TGTGCCAGCAGCCCCTTTAGCGGGAGTGGGAATGAGCAGTTCTTC CASSPFSGSGNEQFF
TRBJ2-7 TRBV6-6 . TRBD1 TGTGCCAGCGGACAGGGAGTCTACGAGCAGTACTTC CASGQGVYEQYF
TRBJ1-6 TRBV9 . TRBD1 TGTGCCAGCAGCGTCTCGACAGGGAATAATTCACCCCTCCACTTT CASSVSTGNNSPLHF
TRBJ2-7 TRBV19 . . TGTGCCAGTAGTATAGGTCAGGCGTCCTACGAGCAGTACTTC CASSIGQASYEQYF
TRBJ1-3 TRBV27 . . TGTGCCAGCAGAAGGGACTCGGTGGGAAACACCATATATTTT CASRRDSVGNTIYF
TRBJ2-7 TRBV10-3 . . TGTGCCATCAGTGGGGTAACAGGCCTCGTCTCCTACGAGCAGTACTTC CAISGVTGLVSYEQYF
TRBJ1-3 TRBV5-1 . . TGCGCCAGCAGCGCGGAGTCGAGCGGAAACACCATATATTTT CASSAESSGNTIYF
TRBJ2-3 TRBV9 . TRBD2 TGTGCCAGCAGCGTAGATAGCGGGAGGAGCACAGATACGCAGTATTTT CASSVDSGRSTDTQYF
TRBJ2-1 TRBV3-1/TRBV3-2 . TRBD1 TGTGCCAGCAGCCAAGGGACAGGGAATAGTGTGTTCTTC CASSQGTGNSVFF
TRBJ2-5 TRBV27 . TRBD2 TGTGCCAGCAGCAGACTAGCCCAGGAGGAGACCCAGTACTTC CASSRLAQEETQYF
TRBJ2-5 TRBV9 . . TGTGCCAGCAGCGTAGATGGGGCAGGGGAGACCCAGTACTTC CASSVDGAGETQYF
TRBJ2-3 TRBV11-2 . . TGTGCCAGCAGCCGAGCTTTTACTAGCACAGATACGCAGTATTTT CASSRAFTSTDTQYF
TRBJ2-2 TRBV7-9 . . TGTGCCAGCAGCCCCGGGGGGCCCGGGGAGCTGTTTTTT CASSPGGPGELFF
TRBJ2-3 TRBV7-2 . TRBD1 TGTGCCAGCAGCCTCACAGGGGGCTCGACAGATACGCAGTATTTT CASSLTGGSTDTQYF
TRBJ1-5 TRBV3-1/TRBV3-2 . TRBD1 TGTGCCAGCAGCCATGGGACAGGCTTAAATCAGCCCCAGCATTTT CASSHGTGLNQPQHF
TRBJ1-1 TRBV19 once . TGTGCCAGTAGTGAATACCAGGTGACAACAACTGAAGCTTTCTTT CASSEYQVTTTEAFF
TRBJ2-2 TRBV5-1 . . TGCGCCAGCAGCCCGGGGAACACCGGGGAGCTGTTTTTT CASSPGNTGELFF
TRBJ2-5 TRBV6-2/TRBV6-3 . TRBD2 TGTGCCAGCAGTTGGACGATGGCTAGCGGGCAAGAGACCCAGTACTTC CASSWTMASGQETQYF
TRBJ1-4 TRBV2 . TRBD1 TGTGCCAGCAGTGTTCGGGACAGGGGGAATGAAAAACTGTTTTTT CASSVRDRGNEKLFF
TRBJ1-1 TRBV28 . . TGTGCCAGCTCTCCCGGGCCCCGGGGCACTGAAGCTTTCTTT CASSPGPRGTEAFF
TRBJ1-1 TRBV4-3 . . TGCGCCAGCAGCCAAGTAGCGGGTGGCACTGAAGCTTTCTTT CASSQVAGGTEAFF
TRBJ1-2 TRBV6-5 . TRBD1 TGTGCCAGCAGTTCGTGGACAGGGGATGGCTACACCTTC CASSSWTGDGYTF